The 31 T cell receptor beta chains presented below share a single source sample, sequenced in a study of blood T cell repertoires in COVID-19. Libraries were prepared by immunoSEQ multiplex PCR; TCRdb keeps only in-frame clonotypes and omits some of them. The sample has approximately 150,000 clones; 80% to 90% are singletons. Sequenced: peripheral blood. The receptors were sampled from a man between 40 and 49 years old with acute or convalescent COVID-19.

The rearrangement links TRBV7-3 to TRBJ1-6; D not resolved. V lost 1 base and J 5 bases, leaving 6 bases between the germline ends. Germline CDR1 SGHTA, CDR2 FQGTGA. The CDR3 spans 14 residues. The CDR3 loop reads CASSLRQDNSPLHF. The CDR3 DNA reads as TGTGCCAGCAGCTTAAGGCAGGATAATTCACCCCTCCACTTT.

This clone was seen only a few times. The chain carries TRBV2 and TRBJ1-4; D call uncertain. CDR3 length equals 14 residues. In germline, CDR1 is SNHLY, CDR2 FYNNEI. Trimming took off 2 bases at V and 8 bases at J, with 12 bases between the two ends. CDR3 loop: CASSERETSEKLFF. The CDR3 region has the DNA TGTGCCAGCAGTGAAAGGGAGACTAGCGAAAAACTGTTTTTT.

The chain has TRBV7-9 and TRBJ1-1, with D possibly TRBD1 on 5 matching bases. The CDR3 loop spans 16 amino acids. From germline, CDR1 is SEHNR and CDR2 FQNEAQ (reference sequence). Trimming took 1 base from V and 4 from J, leaving 16 bases between them. The CDR3, as DNA: TGTGCCAGCAGCTTAGATAGGGCAGGGATATTCACTGAAGCTTTCTTT. Translating it yields CASSLDRAGIFTEAFF.

The CDR3 loop is CASSGQLLGNEKLFF. The CDR3 coding sequence is TGTGCCAGCAGCGGGCAGCTTTTAGGAAATGAAAAACTGTTTTTT. This chain connects TRBV14 to TRBJ1-4; D gene uncertain. This CDR3 region has 15 residues. Looked up from germline, CDR1 is SGHDN and CDR2 is FVKESK. Trimming stripped 5 bases from V and 5 bases from J, with 15 bases between. The variable domain in full, completed from reference TRBV14 and TRBJ1-4, reads EAGVTQFPSHSVIEKGQTVTLRCDPISGHDNLYWYRRVMGKEIKFLLHFVKESKQDESGMPNNRFLAERTGGTYSTLKVQPAELEDSGVYFCASSGQLLGNEKLFFGSGTQLSVL.

The rearrangement uses TRBV6-5 and TRBJ1-3, with D hard to call. In germline, CDR1 is MNHEY, CDR2 SVGAGI. The CDR3 is 16 amino acids. Trimming left V 0 bases short and J 3 bases short, with 12 bases between. The CDR3 sequence is CASSYSPGGDGNTIYF. In DNA form, the CDR3 reads TGTGCCAGCAGTTACTCTCCGGGAGGTGATGGAAACACCATATATTTT.

V is TRBV19 and J is TRBJ1-1, with TRBD1 identical over 7 bases. Per the germline V gene, CDR1 is LNHDA and CDR2 is SQIVND (reference sequence). With V trimmed by 3 bases and J by 9 bases, 10 bases remained unmatched. The CDR3 loop spans 14 amino acids. CDR3 residues: CASSIPTGAEKAFF. CDR3 nucleotides: TGTGCCAGTAGTATCCCCACAGGGGCAGAAAAAGCTTTCTTT.

The rearrangement links TRBV12-1 to TRBJ2-7; the D call of TRBD1 is as the table states it, not checked on the DNA. TRBV12-1 constitutes a pseudogene. The CDR3 length is 14 residues. CDR3 amino acids: CASSFAGTDYEQYF. The CDR3 DNA follows: TGTGCCAGCAGCTTTGCCGGGACAGATTACGAGCAGTACTTC.

The V call is TRBV19, the J call TRBJ2-5; TRBD1 matches at 9 bases. Germline loops: CDR1 LNHDA, CDR2 SQIVND (reference sequence). There are 13 residues in the CDR3. J was trimmed by 6 bases and V by 7 bases; bases with no gene match: 6. CDR3 DNA sequence: TGTGCCAGTACCACAGGGGGCGGAAAGACCCAGTACTTC. It translates to CASTTGGGKTQYF.

This chain uses TRBV6-1 with TRBJ2-1; 7 bases line up with TRBD1. This CDR3 has 17 amino acids. Germline CDR1 reads MNHNS; CDR2 reads SASEGT. J lost 3 bases, V lost 3 bases, and 11 bases had no gene match. In nucleotides, the CDR3 is TGTGCCAGCAGTGAGTACTCAGGGGGTTCCTTCTACAATGAGCAGTTCTTC. Residues: CASSEYSGGSFYNEQFF.

V gene TRBV7-9 combines with J gene TRBJ1-4; D gene ambiguous. V was cut by 3 bases and J by 4 bases, with 6 bases left in between. Germline-derived CDR1 and CDR2 are SEHNR and FQNEAQ (reference sequence). The CDR3 sequence is 13 residues long. In DNA form, the CDR3 reads TGTGCCAGCAGCTTGAGCGTTAATGAAAAACTGTTTTTT. Amino acid sequence: CASSLSVNEKLFF.

The chain has TRBV5-4 and TRBJ2-1, with 9 bases identical to TRBD1. The CDR3 runs to 17 residues. Looked up from germline, CDR1 is SGHNT and CDR2 is YYREEE (reference sequence). Trimming removed 6 bases from V and 0 bases from J; junction bases left unmatched: 10. The CDR3 coding sequence is TGTGCCAGCAACCTGGACAGGGGCCGGAGCTCCTACAATGAGCAGTTCTTC. It yields the protein CASNLDRGRSSYNEQFF.

The V call is TRBV19, the J call TRBJ1-3, with no clear D. V was cut by 6 bases and J by 5 bases, with 20 bases left in between. The CDR3 loop spans 16 amino acids. Per the germline V gene, CDR1 is LNHDA and CDR2 is SQIVND (reference sequence). The CDR3 protein is CASSARGSRMRNTIYF. The CDR3, as DNA: TGTGCCAGTAGCGCCCGGGGAAGTAGGATGAGAAACACCATATATTTT. The whole variable domain, filled in from reference TRBV19 and TRBJ1-3, reads DGGITQSPKYLFRKEGQNVTLSCEQNLNHDAMYWYRQDPGQGLRLIYYSQIVNDFQKGDIAEGYSVSREKKESFPLTVTSAQKNPTAFYLCASSARGSRMRNTIYFGEGSWLTVV.

This clone turned up a few times. The chain recombines TRBV6-5 with TRBJ1-1; 10 bases map to TRBD1. The CDR3 runs 15 residues. V trimming: 7 bases; J trimming: 2 bases; junction bases outside the gene matches: 7. Germline assignment: CDR1 MNHEY and CDR2 SVGAGI. The CDR3 nucleotides are TGTGCCAGCACTCCCGGGACAGGGGATAACACTGAAGCTTTCTTT. Amino acids: CASTPGTGDNTEAFF.

The chain combines TRBV11-3 with TRBJ2-7; TRBD1 matches 8 bases. With 5 bases clipped from V and 6 bases from J, the junction kept 6 bases outside the gene matches. Germline CDR1 SGHNT, CDR2 YENEEA. This CDR3 has 13 amino acids. CDR3 amino acids: CASSRTQGAEQYF. The CDR3 region has the DNA TGTGCCAGCAGCCGTACTCAGGGGGCCGAGCAGTACTTC.

The rearrangement uses TRBV4-1 and TRBJ1-1; the match to TRBD1 covers 9 bases. CDR3 size: 17 residues. The V gene's germline CDR1 is MGHRA and CDR2 YSYEKL. Trimming took 1 base from V and 5 from J; bases not matched to a gene: 11. The DNA of the CDR3 is TGCGCCAGCAGCCAAGTTGGACAGGGGCTATTGGAGACTGAAGCTTTCTTT. Its translation: CASSQVGQGLLETEAFF.

The rearrangement uses TRBV5-4 and TRBJ2-2; 8 nucleotides agree with TRBD1. CDR1 and CDR2 from the germline V gene are SGHNT and YYREEE (reference sequence). V dropped 1 base and J dropped 2; count of bases not matched to a gene: 4. The CDR3 has 16 residues. The CDR3 DNA follows: TGTGCCAGCAGCTTGAGCGACAGGGGAAACACCGGGGAGCTGTTTTTT. It encodes CASSLSDRGNTGELFF.

This clone was found a few times. The chain links TRBV28 to TRBJ1-6; maybe TRBD1 (5 bases). CDR1 is MDHEN, CDR2 SYDVKM, per germline. Trimming took 7 bases from V and 7 from J, leaving 14 bases between them. The CDR3 consists of 14 residues. CDR3 in DNA: TGTGCCAGCACCACAGGACAAAGAAATTCACCCCTCCACTTT. Its protein product is CASTTGQRNSPLHF.

J is TRBJ1-2 and V is TRBV13, with 8 bases that match TRBD1. With V trimmed by 4 bases and J by 7 bases, 14 bases remained unmatched. The germline V gene encodes CDR1 PRHDT and CDR2 FYEKMQ (reference sequence). This CDR3 is 16 amino acids long. CDR3 sequence (DNA): TGTGCCAGCAGCTCCCCCATATGGTCAGGGGGCGGTGGCTACACCTTC. Its translation is CASSSPIWSGGGGYTF. The variable domain in full, with the rest retrieved from reference TRBV13 and TRBJ1-2, is AAGVIQSPRHLIKEKRETATLKCYPIPRHDTVYWYQQGPGQDPQFLISFYEKMQSDKGSIPDRFSAQQFSDYHSELNMSSLELGDSALYFCASSSPIWSGGGGYTFGSGTRLTVV.

This sequence joins TRBV11-2 and TRBJ1-4, with D possibly being TRBD1 (6 bases). The CDR3 has 17 residues. The V and J ends lost 1 base and 1 base respectively, with 13 bases between them. Germline V lookup: CDR1 SGHAT, CDR2 FQNNGV. As DNA, the CDR3 is TGTGCCAGCAGCTTAGCCAGAGGCAGGGGAACTAATGAAAAACTGTTTTTT. Its translation: CASSLARGRGTNEKLFF.

The chain combines TRBV10-3 with TRBJ1-2, with D possibly being TRBD1 (6 bases). The CDR3 contains 14 residues. Deletions cut 7 bases from V and 1 base from J, with 13 bases between. Germline values: CDR1 ENHRY, CDR2 SYGVKD. The CDR3, as DNA: TGTGCCATCACCAGGGACACCTATAACTATGGCTACACCTTC. Its protein is CAITRDTYNYGYTF.

The V and J genes are TRBV9 and TRBJ1-5, with 7 bases lining up with TRBD1. The J segment lost 6 bases and the V segment lost 3 bases, leaving 3 bases of the junction unmatched. The CDR3 consists of 13 residues. Germline V gene lookup returns CDR1 SGDLS and CDR2 YYNGEE. The CDR3, as DNA: TGTGCCAGCAGCGCGGGGACAGCTCAGCCCCAGCATTTT. Protein sequence: CASSAGTAQPQHF.

The chain links TRBV6-6 to TRBJ2-2; the match to TRBD2 covers 8 bases. V gave up 7 bases and J gave up 6 bases; unmatched junction bases: 10. In germline, CDR1 is MNHNY, CDR2 SVGAGI (reference sequence). CDR3 length equals 15 residues. The CDR3 nucleotides read TGTGCCAGCATCCAGGGACTAGTGAAGGCCGGGGAGCTGTTTTTT. Protein sequence: CASIQGLVKAGELFF.

V is TRBV7-2 and J is TRBJ2-6; no firm D call. CDR1 is SGHTA and CDR2 is FQGNSA in the germline V gene. CDR3 length: 15 residues. The ends were cut back, 0 bases at V and 2 bases at J, with 5 bases in the middle. This CDR3 is CASSLAQAGANVLTF. CDR3 nucleotides: TGTGCCAGCAGCTTAGCTCAGGCTGGGGCCAACGTCCTGACTTTC.

The CDR3 reads CASSHRNQPQHF. Written as DNA, the CDR3 is TGTGCCAGCAGTCACAGGAATCAGCCCCAGCATTTT. This chain connects TRBV6-2 or TRBV6-3 to TRBJ1-5, with D perhaps TRBD1 (5 bases). The length of the CDR3 is 12 residues. Germline loops: CDR1 MNHEY, CDR2 SVGEGT. Trimming shortened V by 5 bases and J by 4 bases, and 6 bases separated the two germline ends.

This clone was picked up a small number of times. The V call is TRBV4-1, the J call TRBJ1-4, with TRBD1 matching over 12 bases. In germline, CDR1 is MGHRA, CDR2 YSYEKL. V shed 4 bases, J shed 3 bases, and the junction held 3 bases outside the gene matches. The CDR3 has 16 amino acids. In DNA, the CDR3 is TGCGCCAGCAGCCGGGACAGGGGGCGAGCTAATGAAAAACTGTTTTTT. This translates into CASSRDRGRANEKLFF.

The rearrangement joins TRBV7-9 to TRBJ2-5; perhaps TRBD2 as D (5 bases). V was cut by 3 bases and J by 5 bases, with 16 bases left in between. Germline loops: CDR1 SEHNR, CDR2 FQNEAQ (reference sequence). This CDR3 has 15 amino acids. The CDR3 loop is CASSLRASEFETQYF. In DNA form, the CDR3 reads TGTGCCAGCAGCTTGAGGGCCTCGGAGTTCGAGACCCAGTACTTC.

The chain carries TRBV27 and TRBJ2-2; 7 bases are shared with TRBD1. CDR3 length: 13 residues. With 5 bases clipped from V and 7 bases from J, the junction kept 4 bases outside the gene matches. Germline V gene lookup returns CDR1 MNHEY and CDR2 SMNVEV (reference sequence). CDR3 DNA: TGTGCCAGCAGTCCCGACAGGGTCGGGGAGCTGTTTTTT. Protein product: CASSPDRVGELFF.

The rearrangement joins TRBV7-3 to TRBJ2-2; 8 nucleotides align to TRBD1. The V gene's germline CDR1 is SGHTA and CDR2 FQGTGA. The trim removed 8 bases at V and 5 bases at J, leaving 7 bases unmatched. The CDR3 has 14 residues. The CDR3 reads CASGSYRGTGELFF. In DNA, the CDR3 is TGTGCCAGCGGTTCTTACAGGGGGACCGGGGAGCTGTTTTTT.

This clone was picked up one time. This rearrangement joins TRBV4-2 to TRBJ1-1; 7 bases line up with TRBD1. V gave up 4 bases and J gave up 8 bases; unmatched junction bases: 13. CDR1 is LGHNA, CDR2 YNFKEQ, per germline. This CDR3 spans 15 amino acids. CDR3 bases: TGTGCCAGCAGCCCTCTAGGAACAGGGGCCGGGGAAGCTTTCTTT. This codes for CASSPLGTGAGEAFF.

V gene TRBV3-1 (or the pseudogene TRBV3-2) combines with J gene TRBJ1-5; a possible D gene is TRBD1 (6 bases). V was cut by 1 base and J by 5 bases, with 12 bases left in between. This CDR3 spans 15 amino acids. Germline assignment: CDR1 LGHDT and CDR2 YNNKEL (reference sequence). The CDR3 region is CASSQGPAGDQPQHF. The CDR3 DNA is TGTGCCAGCAGCCAAGGCCCCGCAGGGGATCAGCCCCAGCATTTT.

This chain joins TRBV7-3 and TRBJ2-4, with 8 nucleotides matching TRBD1. The V gene end was trimmed by 4 bases and the J gene end by 14 bases; junction bases not matched to a gene: 7. The V gene's germline CDR1 is SGHTA and CDR2 FQGTGA. There are 12 residues in the CDR3. CDR3 residues: CASSSKDRDKYF. CDR3 nucleotide sequence: TGTGCCAGCAGCTCAAAGGACAGGGATAAGTACTTC.